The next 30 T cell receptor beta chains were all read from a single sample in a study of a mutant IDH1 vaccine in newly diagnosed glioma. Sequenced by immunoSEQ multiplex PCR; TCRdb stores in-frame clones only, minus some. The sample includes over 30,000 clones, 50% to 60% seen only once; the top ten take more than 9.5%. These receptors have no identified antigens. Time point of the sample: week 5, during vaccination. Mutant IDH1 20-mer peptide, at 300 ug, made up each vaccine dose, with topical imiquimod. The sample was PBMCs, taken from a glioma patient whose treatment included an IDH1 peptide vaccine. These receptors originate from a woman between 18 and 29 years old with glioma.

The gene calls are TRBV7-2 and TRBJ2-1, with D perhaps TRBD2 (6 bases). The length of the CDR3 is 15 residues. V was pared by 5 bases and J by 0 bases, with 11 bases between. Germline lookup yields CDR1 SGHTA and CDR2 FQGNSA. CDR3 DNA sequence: TGTGCCAGCAGCCGCACTAGCAGCTCCTACAATGAGCAGTTCTTC. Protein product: CASSRTSSSYNEQFF.

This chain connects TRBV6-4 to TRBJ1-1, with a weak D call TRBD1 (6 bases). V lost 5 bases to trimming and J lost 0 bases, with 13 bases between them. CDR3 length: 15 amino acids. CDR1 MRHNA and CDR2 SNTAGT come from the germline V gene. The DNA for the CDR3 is TGTGCCAGCAGTCAGGGGTGGGGCATGAACACTGAAGCTTTCTTT. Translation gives CASSQGWGMNTEAFF.

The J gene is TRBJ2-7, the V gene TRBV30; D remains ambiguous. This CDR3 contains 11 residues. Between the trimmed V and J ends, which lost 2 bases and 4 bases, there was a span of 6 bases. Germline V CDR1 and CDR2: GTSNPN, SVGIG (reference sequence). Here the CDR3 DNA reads TGTGCCTGGAGTCAAGGGTACGAGCAGTACTTC. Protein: CAWSQGYEQYF.

This chain's CDR3 is CASSLDQGTTEQFF. Here the CDR3 DNA reads TGTGCCAGCAGCTTAGACCAGGGGACTACTGAGCAGTTCTTC. The J gene is TRBJ2-1, the V gene TRBV11-2, with D possibly TRBD2 on 7 matching bases. The CDR3 sequence is 14 residues long. The V gene lost 0 bases and the J gene lost 9 bases, with 12 bases spanning the gap. Germline CDR1 is SGHAT and CDR2 is FQNNGV.

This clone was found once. The CDR3: CASSYSRSYEQFF. CDR3 DNA: TGTGCCAGCAGTTACTCTCGAAGCTATGAGCAGTTCTTC. This rearrangement joins TRBV6-6 to TRBJ2-1; D ambiguous. The CDR3 runs to 13 residues. With 0 bases removed from V and 8 bases from J, the gap between germline ends came to 8 bases. Germline CDR1 is MNHNY and CDR2 is SVGAGI (reference sequence).

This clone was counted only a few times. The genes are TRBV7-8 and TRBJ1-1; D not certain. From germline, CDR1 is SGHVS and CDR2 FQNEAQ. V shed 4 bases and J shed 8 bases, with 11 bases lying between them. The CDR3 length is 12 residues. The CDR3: CASSSVLGEAFF. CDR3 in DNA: TGTGCCAGCAGCTCCGTTCTCGGGGAAGCTTTCTTT.

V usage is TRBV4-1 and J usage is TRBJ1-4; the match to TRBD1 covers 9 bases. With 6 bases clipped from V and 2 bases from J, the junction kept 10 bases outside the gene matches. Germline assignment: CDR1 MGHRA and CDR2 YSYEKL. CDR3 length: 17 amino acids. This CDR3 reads CASSEGTGGSTNEKLFF. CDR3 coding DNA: TGCGCCAGCAGTGAGGGAACAGGGGGCTCGACTAATGAAAAACTGTTTTTT.

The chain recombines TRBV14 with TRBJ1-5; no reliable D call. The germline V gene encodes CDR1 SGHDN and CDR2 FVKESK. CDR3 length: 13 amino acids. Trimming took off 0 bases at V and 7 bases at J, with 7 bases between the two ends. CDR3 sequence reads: CASSQDPIQPQHF. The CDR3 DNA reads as TGTGCCAGCAGCCAAGATCCGATCCAGCCCCAGCATTTT.

The CDR3 DNA reads TGTGCCAGTAGGGGCACTGGGGCCTACGAGCAGTACTTC. Protein: CASRGTGAYEQYF. The chain is built from TRBV19 and TRBJ2-7; D gene ambiguous. The CDR3 sequence is 13 residues long. Trimming pared 6 bases from V and 2 bases from J, leaving 11 bases between. Germline V gene data show CDR1 as LNHDA and CDR2 as SQIVND (reference sequence).

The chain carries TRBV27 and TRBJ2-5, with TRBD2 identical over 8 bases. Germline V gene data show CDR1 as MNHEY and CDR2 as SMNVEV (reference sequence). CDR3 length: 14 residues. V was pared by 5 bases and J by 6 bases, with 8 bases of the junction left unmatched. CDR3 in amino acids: CASSPGLVTKTQYF. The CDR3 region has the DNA TGTGCCAGCAGTCCGGGACTAGTAACGAAGACCCAGTACTTC.

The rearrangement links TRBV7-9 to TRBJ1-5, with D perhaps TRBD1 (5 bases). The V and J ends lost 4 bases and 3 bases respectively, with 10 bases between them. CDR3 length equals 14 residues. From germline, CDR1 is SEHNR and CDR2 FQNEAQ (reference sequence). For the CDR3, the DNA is TGTGCCAGCAGCTCCCCGACAGCCAATCAGCCCCAGCATTTT. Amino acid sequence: CASSSPTANQPQHF. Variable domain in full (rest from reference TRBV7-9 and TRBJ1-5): DTGVSQNPRHKITKRGQNVTFRCDPISEHNRLYWYRQTLGQGPEFLTYFQNEAQLEKSRLLSDRFSAERPKGSFSTLEIQRTEQGDSAMYLCASSSPTANQPQHFGDGTRLSIL.

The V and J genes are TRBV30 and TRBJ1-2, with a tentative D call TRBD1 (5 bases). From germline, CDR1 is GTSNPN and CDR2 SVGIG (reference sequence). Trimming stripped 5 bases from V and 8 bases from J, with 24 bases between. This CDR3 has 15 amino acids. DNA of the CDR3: TGTGCCTGGGCCACCCGGGACCGGAGAGGAAGGGGCTACACCTTC. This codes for CAWATRDRRGRGYTF.

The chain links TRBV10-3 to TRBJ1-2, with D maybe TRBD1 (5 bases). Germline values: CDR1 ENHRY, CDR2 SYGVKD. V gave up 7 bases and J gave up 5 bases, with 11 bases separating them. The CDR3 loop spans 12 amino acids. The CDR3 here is CAINTGGYGYTF. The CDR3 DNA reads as TGTGCCATCAACACAGGAGGGTATGGCTACACCTTC.

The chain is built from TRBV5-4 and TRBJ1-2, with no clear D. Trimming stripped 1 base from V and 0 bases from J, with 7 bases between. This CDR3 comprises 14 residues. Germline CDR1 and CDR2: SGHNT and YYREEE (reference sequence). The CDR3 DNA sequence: TGTGCCAGCAGCTTGCGGGCGACTAACTATGGCTACACCTTC. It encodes CASSLRATNYGYTF.

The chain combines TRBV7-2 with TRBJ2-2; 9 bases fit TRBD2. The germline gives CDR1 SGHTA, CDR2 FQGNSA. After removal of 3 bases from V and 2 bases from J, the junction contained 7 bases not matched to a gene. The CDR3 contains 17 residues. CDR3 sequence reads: CASSFGAGGFNTGELFF. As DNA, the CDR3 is TGTGCCAGCAGCTTTGGGGCGGGAGGGTTCAACACCGGGGAGCTGTTTTTT.

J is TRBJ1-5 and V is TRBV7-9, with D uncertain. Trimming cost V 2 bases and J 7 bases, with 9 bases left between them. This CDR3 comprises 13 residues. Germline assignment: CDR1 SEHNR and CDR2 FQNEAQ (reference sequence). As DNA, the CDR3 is TGTGCCAGCAGCTTATCAGGCGGACAGCCCCAGCATTTT. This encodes CASSLSGGQPQHF.

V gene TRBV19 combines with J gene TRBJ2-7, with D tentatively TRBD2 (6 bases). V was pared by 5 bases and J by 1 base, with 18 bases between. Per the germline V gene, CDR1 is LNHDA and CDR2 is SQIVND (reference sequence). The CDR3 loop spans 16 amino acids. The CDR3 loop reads CASSPQVTSWSYEQYF. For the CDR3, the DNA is TGTGCCAGTAGTCCACAAGTGACTAGTTGGTCCTACGAGCAGTACTTC.

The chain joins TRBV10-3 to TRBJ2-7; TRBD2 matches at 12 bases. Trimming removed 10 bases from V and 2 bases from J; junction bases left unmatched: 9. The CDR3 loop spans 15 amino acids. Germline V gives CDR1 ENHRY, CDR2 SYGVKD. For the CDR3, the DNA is TGTGCCACCGCCCGATCTAGCGGGGGGGCCTACGAGCAGTACTTC. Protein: CATARSSGGAYEQYF.

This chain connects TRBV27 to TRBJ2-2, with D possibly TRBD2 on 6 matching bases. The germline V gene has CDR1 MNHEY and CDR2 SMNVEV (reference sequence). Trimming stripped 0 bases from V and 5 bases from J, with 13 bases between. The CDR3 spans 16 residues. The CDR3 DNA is TGTGCCAGCAGTTTATCGCGGGGAATTGGTACCGGGGAGCTGTTTTTT. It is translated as CASSLSRGIGTGELFF.

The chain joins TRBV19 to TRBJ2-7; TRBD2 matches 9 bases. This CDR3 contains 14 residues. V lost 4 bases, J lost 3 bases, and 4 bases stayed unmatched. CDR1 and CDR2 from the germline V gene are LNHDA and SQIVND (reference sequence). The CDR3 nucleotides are TGTGCCAGTAGTACGTCGACTAGCGGCTACGAGCAGTACTTC. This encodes CASSTSTSGYEQYF.

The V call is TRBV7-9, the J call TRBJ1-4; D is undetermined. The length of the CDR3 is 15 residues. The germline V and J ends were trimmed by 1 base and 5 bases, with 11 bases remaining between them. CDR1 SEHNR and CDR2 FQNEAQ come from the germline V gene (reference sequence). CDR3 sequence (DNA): TGTGCCAGCAGCTTAGTAGAGACGGCCAATGAAAAACTGTTTTTT. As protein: CASSLVETANEKLFF.

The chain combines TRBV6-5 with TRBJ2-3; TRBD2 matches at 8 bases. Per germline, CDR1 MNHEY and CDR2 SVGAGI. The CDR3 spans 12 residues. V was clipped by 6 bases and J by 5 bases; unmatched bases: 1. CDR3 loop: CASRAGGDTQYF. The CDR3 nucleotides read TGTGCCAGCAGGGCGGGAGGAGATACGCAGTATTTT.

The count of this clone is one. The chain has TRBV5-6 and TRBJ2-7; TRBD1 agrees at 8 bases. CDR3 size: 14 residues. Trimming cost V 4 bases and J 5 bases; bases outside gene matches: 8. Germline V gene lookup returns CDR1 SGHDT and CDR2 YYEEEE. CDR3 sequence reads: CASSPLDRVHEQYF. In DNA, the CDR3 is TGTGCCAGCAGCCCTTTGGACAGGGTCCACGAGCAGTACTTC.

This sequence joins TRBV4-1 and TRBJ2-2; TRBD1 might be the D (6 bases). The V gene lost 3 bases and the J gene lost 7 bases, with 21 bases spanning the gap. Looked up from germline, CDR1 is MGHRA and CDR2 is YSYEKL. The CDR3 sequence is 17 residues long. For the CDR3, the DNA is TGCGCCAGCAGCCAGGGTTGGGGGCCAACAGCGTTCGGGGAGCTGTTTTTT. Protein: CASSQGWGPTAFGELFF.

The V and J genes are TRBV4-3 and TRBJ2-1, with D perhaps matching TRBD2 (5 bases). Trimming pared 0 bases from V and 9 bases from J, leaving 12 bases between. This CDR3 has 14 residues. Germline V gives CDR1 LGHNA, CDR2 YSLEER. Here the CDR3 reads CASSQDRELSEQFF. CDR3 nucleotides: TGCGCCAGCAGCCAAGATAGGGAGCTTAGTGAGCAGTTCTTC.

The CDR3 loop is CASSQGLALNYGYTF. CDR3 nucleotide sequence: TGCGCCAGCAGCCAAGGTCTCGCCCTTAACTATGGCTACACCTTC. The chain couples TRBV4-3 to TRBJ1-2; D is uncertain. The V and J ends lost 1 base and 1 base respectively, with 10 bases between them. Germline CDR1 LGHNA, CDR2 YSLEER. The CDR3 sequence is 15 residues long.

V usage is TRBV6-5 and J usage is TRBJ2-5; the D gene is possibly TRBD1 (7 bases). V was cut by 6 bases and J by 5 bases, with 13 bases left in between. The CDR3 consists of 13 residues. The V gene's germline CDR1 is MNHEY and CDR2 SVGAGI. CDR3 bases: TGTGCCAGCAGACGGGGGACAGACGAGACCCAGTACTTC. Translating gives CASRRGTDETQYF.

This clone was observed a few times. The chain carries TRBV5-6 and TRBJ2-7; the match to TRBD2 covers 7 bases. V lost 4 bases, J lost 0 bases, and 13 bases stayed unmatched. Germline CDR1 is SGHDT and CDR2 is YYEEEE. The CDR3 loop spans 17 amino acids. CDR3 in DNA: TGTGCCAGCAGCACAAGGACTAGTTTCGTAAACTCCTACGAGCAGTACTTC. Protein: CASSTRTSFVNSYEQYF.

CDR3 region: CASSLVGGAGHEQYF. CDR3 bases: TGTGCCAGCAGCTTAGTCGGGGGCGCAGGCCACGAGCAGTACTTC. The rearrangement links TRBV13 to TRBJ2-7, with D tentatively TRBD1 or TRBD2 (6 bases each). CDR3 length: 15 amino acids. Trimming took off 1 base at V and 5 bases at J, with 15 bases between the two ends. Germline-derived CDR1 and CDR2 are PRHDT and FYEKMQ (reference sequence).

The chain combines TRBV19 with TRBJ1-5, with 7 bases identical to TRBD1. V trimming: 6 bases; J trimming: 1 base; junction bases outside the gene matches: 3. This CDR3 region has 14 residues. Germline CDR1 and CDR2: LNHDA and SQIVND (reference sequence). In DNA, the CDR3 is TGTGCCAGTAGAGAACAGGGGAGCAATCAGCCCCAGCATTTT. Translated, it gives CASREQGSNQPQHF.